This TCR beta chain was recovered during a study of early T cells in non-severe SARS-CoV-2 infection. The overall study: The sequenced material was bulk RNA from unsorted whole blood, and its chains were unpaired.

Germline V gene data show CDR1 as MNHEY and CDR2 as SVGAGI. The V gene end was trimmed by 0 bases and the J gene end by 7 bases; junction bases not matched to a gene: 8. This CDR3 comprises 16 residues. This clonotype was counted between two and nine times. Attachment of unique molecular identifiers to individual cDNA molecules was performed. TCRdb re-called the 5' RACE reads with MiXCR, one entry per CDR3 protein. The repertoire holds about 80,000 distinct CDR3 sequences, around 17% seen once, with 2.9% in the top ten. The chain uses TRBV6-5 and TRBJ2-1; 8 bases match TRBD2. Sequenced input: whole blood. This TCR came from an adult who was a healthcare worker with PCR-confirmed SARS-CoV-2 infection or an uninfected control (not recorded which). CDR3: CASSYSRVAGRNEQFF. CDR3 bases: TGTGCCAGCAGTTACTCGAGGGTAGCGGGAAGGAATGAGCAGTTCTTC.